The entry below describes one TCR beta chain. Antigen specificity is unknown. A much bigger clone sits one base away, suggesting this may be a read error. This sample was included in a study of T cell repertoires in cytomegalovirus infection. About the study: Through public TCR beta signatures, both CMV infection and matching HLA type were indicated.

TCRdb fed the reads into MiXCR, producing one record per CDR3 protein. This table holds roughly 230,000 distinct CDR3 sequences, approximately 24% found once. The germline V gene encodes CDR1 MNHGY and CDR2 SAAAGT. CDR3 length equals 12 residues. Study results and caveats: CMV-specific HLA-C-restricted TCR beta clonotypes dominated the ex vivo response.

The sample consisted of CD8+ T cells from PBMCs. The V gene is TRBV6-8, the J gene TRBJ2-7; tentatively, D is TRBD1 or TRBD2 (5 bases each). The clonotype was recovered from a human donor in good health (CMV status not recorded). Some clones in this sample may be carry-over from other donors' samples. Written as DNA, the CDR3 is TGTGCCGGCAGTTACTCTGGGGGCGAGCAGTACTTC. It translates to CAGSYSGGEQYF.